This T cell receptor beta chain was identified in a study of early T cells in non-severe SARS-CoV-2 infection. On the study more broadly: The input, bulk RNA from unsorted whole blood, was sequenced, and chains were unpaired.

The length of the CDR3 is 15 residues. Trimming left V 0 bases short and J 2 bases short, with 10 bases between. Per the germline V gene, CDR1 is MNHEY and CDR2 is SMNVEV (reference sequence). This clonotype showed up just once. Molecules of cDNA were individually given unique molecular identifiers that were attached to them. TCRdb used MiXCR to reprocess the 5' RACE reads, holding one entry per CDR3 protein. Of fewer than 80,000 distinct CDR3 sequences in the sample, 9.5% are singletons; the top ten hold about 6.1%. Sequenced: whole blood. The source is an adult who was a healthcare worker with PCR-confirmed SARS-CoV-2 infection or an uninfected control (not recorded which). This chain uses TRBV27 with TRBJ1-1; D unresolved. This CDR3 reads CASSLSAAGNTEAFF. The CDR3 DNA is TGTGCCAGCAGTTTATCCGCGGCGGGCAACACTGAAGCTTTCTTT.